The source of this T cell receptor (beta chain) is a study of vaccination and CD4 T cells after COVID-19. For the study at large: Every participant had a vaccine, which was either BNT162b2 or mRNA-1273, given in two doses.

Cultured CD4+ T cells had their DNA profiled by the Oncomine TCR Beta short-read assay. From the PCR reads, TCRdb called clonotypes with MiXCR, one entry per CDR3 protein. The sample lists approximately 14,000 distinct CDR3 sequences, roughly 36% seen once, with roughly a third in the top ten. The length of the CDR3 is 15 residues. Germline assignment: CDR1 DFQATT and CDR2 SNEGSKA (reference sequence). Trimming cost V 1 base and J 6 bases, with 18 bases left between them. A few counts support this clonotype. What it binds is not known. Treatment defined: roughly nine-day PBMC culture with coronavirus spike peptide pools or control peptides (ViraFEST assay).

The sample taken for sequencing was cultured CD4+ T cells from blood. The clonotype was recovered from a human donor with COVID-19. This chain joins TRBV20-1 and TRBJ1-2; D is perhaps TRBD1 (5 bases). CDR3 sequence reads: CSARGLRGIGDGYTF. CDR3 DNA sequence: TGCAGTGCTAGAGGCTTAAGGGGCATCGGGGATGGCTACACCTTC.